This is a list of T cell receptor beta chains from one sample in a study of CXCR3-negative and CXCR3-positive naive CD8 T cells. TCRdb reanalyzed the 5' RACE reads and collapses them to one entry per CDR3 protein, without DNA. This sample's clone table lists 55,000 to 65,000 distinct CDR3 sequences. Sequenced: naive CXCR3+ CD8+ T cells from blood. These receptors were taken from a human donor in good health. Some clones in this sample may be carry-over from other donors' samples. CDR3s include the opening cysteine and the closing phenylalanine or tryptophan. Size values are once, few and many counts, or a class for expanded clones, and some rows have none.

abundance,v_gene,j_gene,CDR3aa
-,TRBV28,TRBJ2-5,CASTPATRGETQYF
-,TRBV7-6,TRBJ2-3,CASSLGLGRTDTQYF
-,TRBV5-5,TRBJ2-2,CASSFPGQGNTGELFF
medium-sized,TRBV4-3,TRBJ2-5,CASSHSRGDPFRETQYF
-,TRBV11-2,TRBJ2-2,CASSFVTGFTGELFF
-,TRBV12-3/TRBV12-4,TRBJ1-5,CASSLAESQPQHF
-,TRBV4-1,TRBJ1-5,CASSPVIYSNQPQHF
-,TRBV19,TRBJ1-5,CASTEQGWGQPQHF
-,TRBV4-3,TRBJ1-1,CASSLTSNTEAFF
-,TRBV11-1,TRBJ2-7,CASSPGDPYGQYF
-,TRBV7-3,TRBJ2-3,CASSVVAGSSDTQYF
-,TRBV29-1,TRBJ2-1,CSVVMREGRNEQFF
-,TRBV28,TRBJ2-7,CASTTAGASSYEQYF
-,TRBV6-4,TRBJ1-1,CASSFGEDTEAFF
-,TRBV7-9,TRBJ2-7,CASLGGLPPEQYF
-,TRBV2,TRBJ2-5,CASSDPPGEGTQYF
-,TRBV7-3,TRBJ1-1,CASSTISGLGEAFF
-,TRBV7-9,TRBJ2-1,CASSLWGARGQNEQFF
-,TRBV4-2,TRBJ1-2,CASSQVWEGYTF
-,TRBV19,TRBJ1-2,CASGPGQGNGYTF
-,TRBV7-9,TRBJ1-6,CASSLSVDSPLHF
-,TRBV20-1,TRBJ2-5,CSARGQYQETQYF
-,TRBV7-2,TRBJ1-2,CASSKGAGANYGYTF
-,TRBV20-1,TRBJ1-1,CSARETGGWVNTEAFF
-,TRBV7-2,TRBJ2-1,CASSLVPGGAYNEQFF
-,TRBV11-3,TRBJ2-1,CASSLNSPGLAADNEQFF
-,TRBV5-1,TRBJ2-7,CASSPLYRSSYEQYF
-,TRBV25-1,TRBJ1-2,CASSESGNLAF
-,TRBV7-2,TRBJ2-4,CASSVEGIAGILAKNIQYF
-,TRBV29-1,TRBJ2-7,CSGNIGYEQYF
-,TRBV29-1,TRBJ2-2,CSVEKAGANTGELFF
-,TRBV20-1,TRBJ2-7,CSARVGHASYEQYF
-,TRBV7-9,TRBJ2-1,CASSLTRDRGNNEQFF
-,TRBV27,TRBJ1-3,CASSLIGGNTIYF
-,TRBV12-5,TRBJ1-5,CASGLGLNQPQHF
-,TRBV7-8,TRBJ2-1,CASQVGTGDNEQFF
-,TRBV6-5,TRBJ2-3,CASSHGGRGGDTQYF
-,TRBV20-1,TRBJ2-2,CSARDLAVTGELFF
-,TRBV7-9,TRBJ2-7,CASSPDREYEQYF
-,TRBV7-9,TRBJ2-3,CASSLPGDGSADTQYF
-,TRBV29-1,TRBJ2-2,CSVKLGPPSNTGELFF
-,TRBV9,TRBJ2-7,CASSPGATGASYEQYF
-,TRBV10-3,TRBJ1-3,CAISESFQGSFGNTIYF
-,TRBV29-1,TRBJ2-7,CSVLWVVAGGVGYEQYF
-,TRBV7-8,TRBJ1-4,CASSLHRGWGEKLFF
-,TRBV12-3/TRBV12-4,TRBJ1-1,CASSELGQGDGGTEAFF
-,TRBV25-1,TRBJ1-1,CASRFIAEAFF
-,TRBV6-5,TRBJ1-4,CASTSGGKLFF
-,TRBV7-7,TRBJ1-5,CASSLADREGNQPQHF
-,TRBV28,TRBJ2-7,CASSRRGAGQEEQYF
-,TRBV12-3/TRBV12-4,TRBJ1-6,CASSSRDSNSPLHF
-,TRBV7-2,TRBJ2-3,CASFRASGADTQYF
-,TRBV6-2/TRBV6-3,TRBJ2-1,CASTNLAGARTYNEQFF
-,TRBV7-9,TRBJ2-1,CASSSRAKGGSSYNEQFF